The 8 T cell receptor beta chains reported below all come from one sample, sequenced in a study of monozygotic twins with inflammatory bowel disease. With the 5' RACE reads reprocessed, TCRdb shows one record per CDR3 protein and no DNA. The specimen's table records roughly 160,000 distinct CDR3 sequences. Material for sequencing was blood. The origin of the receptors is a human donor with ulcerative colitis or Crohn's disease, or a healthy co-twin of an affected twin (not recorded which).

The V and J genes are TRBV20-1 and TRBJ1-5; TCRdb designates TRBD1, a call that cannot be tested without DNA. CDR1 DFQATT and CDR2 SNEGSKA come from the germline V gene (reference sequence). The CDR3 has 13 residues. Here the CDR3 reads CSANAQGDQPQHF.

The chain is built from TRBV20-1 and TRBJ1-6; TCRdb proposes TRBD1, but this gene call is untestable without DNA. This CDR3 comprises 12 residues. CDR1 and CDR2 from the germline V gene are DFQATT and SNEGSKA (reference sequence). The CDR3 protein is CSARGDNSPLHF.

The chain joins TRBV20-1 to TRBJ1-2; TCRdb returns TRBD1, unconfirmable since there is no DNA. The germline gives CDR1 DFQATT, CDR2 SNEGSKA (reference sequence). This CDR3 contains 14 residues. CDR3 in amino acids: CSARDPQGLYGYTF.

The rearrangement links TRBV10-3 to TRBJ1-1. Germline assignment: CDR1 ENHRY and CDR2 SYGVKD. The CDR3 spans 13 residues. The chain's CDR3 is CAISQSFNTEAFF.

This rearrangement joins TRBV27 to TRBJ1-1; TCRdb's D call, TRBD1, is unchecked because there is no DNA. The CDR3 has 14 amino acids. Germline CDR1 and CDR2: MNHEY and SMNVEV (reference sequence). This CDR3 is CASSPPGQLTEAFF.

The V gene is TRBV20-1, the J gene TRBJ2-1; with no DNA, the TCRdb D assignment of TRBD2 cannot be verified. From germline, CDR1 is DFQATT and CDR2 SNEGSKA (reference sequence). The CDR3 runs to 17 residues. The CDR3 sequence is CSATTSGGTSSYNEQFF.

The gene calls are TRBV14 and TRBJ2-1; TCRdb returns TRBD2, unconfirmable since there is no DNA. The CDR3 extends over 16 amino acids. Germline V CDR1 and CDR2: SGHDN, FVKESK. The CDR3 here is CASSRLLAVDYNEQFF. Combining the CDR3 with reference TRBV14 and TRBJ2-1 gives the whole variable domain EAGVTQFPSHSVIEKGQTVTLRCDPISGHDNLYWYRRVMGKEIKFLLHFVKESKQDESGMPNNRFLAERTGGTYSTLKVQPAELEDSGVYFCASSRLLAVDYNEQFFGPGTRLTVL.

The rearrangement uses TRBV11-3 and TRBJ2-1; TCRdb returns TRBD2, unconfirmable since there is no DNA. This CDR3 is built from 14 residues. Looked up from germline, CDR1 is SGHNT and CDR2 is YENEEA. The CDR3 protein is CASKEGGPYNEQFF.